This T cell receptor beta chain was sequenced in a study of cytomegalovirus exposure and HLA in healthy donors. This PCR relied on a set of 60 Vbeta primers and 13 Jbeta primers. The repertoire was sequenced with immunoSEQ multiplex PCR; TCRdb's copy has only in-frame clones and lacks some. The repertoire includes about 200,000 clones, about 88% of them detected once, and roughly 0.34% sits in the top ten. Germline V CDR1 and CDR2: KGHSH, LQKENI. Trimming pared 2 bases from V and 1 base from J, leaving 5 bases between. CDR3 length: 13 residues. V usage is TRBV18 and J usage is TRBJ1-1; tentative D call: TRBD1 (5 bases). Input material: PBMCs. The sequence was obtained from a woman aged 25 to 39 in good health and CMV-seronegative. CDR3 region: CASSPTGNTEAFF. For the CDR3, the DNA is TGTGCCAGCTCACCAACAGGGAACACTGAAGCTTTCTTT.